The clone carrying this T cell receptor beta chain was seen just once. This record belongs to a study of blood T cell repertoires in COVID-19. As for the study in general: Acute-phase and convalescent COVID-19 samples originated in the United States, Italy and Spain.

Participant reports of clinical history set cohort assignment. All recovered Cohort 3 donors got two negative PCRs, got clearance, or saw symptom resolution. In the source study's methods: Amplification of reference gene primers provided the estimated nucleated cell counts. Clones were sequenced by immunoSEQ multiplex PCR, and TCRdb holds only the in-frame ones, with some missing. Clone size and V and J calls were adopted from that table, with D and trimming inferred from the DNA. The sample yields approximately 380,000 clones, approximately 90% seen once. Sequencing was carried out using PBMCs or T cells enriched from blood (not recorded which). The receptor was isolated from a woman between 18 and 29 years old who had recovered from COVID-19.

CDR3 loop: CASRGVRVGEQFF. As DNA, the CDR3 is TGTGCCAGCAGGGGCGTTAGAGTGGGTGAGCAGTTCTTC. The chain uses TRBV14 and TRBJ2-1; no clear D. The CDR3 is made up of 13 amino acids. Germline lookup yields CDR1 SGHDN and CDR2 FVKESK. V was pared by 6 bases and J by 9 bases, with 15 bases between.